The 28 T cell receptor beta chains listed next were all sequenced from one sample in a study of T cell responses to AZD1222 COVID-19 vaccine. The table came from immunoSEQ multiplex PCR; TCRdb's copy has only in-frame clones and leaves some out. The sample lists 120,000 to 150,000 clones, around 90% occurring once. The specimen comprised peripheral blood, sampled on day 0 of AZD1222 vaccination. The source is an adult in good health.

The J gene is TRBJ2-7, the V gene TRBV28, with TRBD1 identical over 7 bases. This CDR3 comprises 13 residues. V was clipped by 2 bases and J by 2 bases; unmatched bases: 0. Per germline, CDR1 MDHEN and CDR2 SYDVKM. CDR3 nucleotide sequence: TGTGCCAGCAGTTTAAGGGGGCCCTACGAGCAGTACTTC. Its translation is CASSLRGPYEQYF.

The V gene is TRBV30, the J gene TRBJ1-2, with D perhaps TRBD1 (6 bases). V shed 1 base and J shed 1 base, with 13 bases lying between them. The CDR3 has 15 residues. CDR1 and CDR2 (germline): GTSNPN, SVGIG (reference sequence). For the CDR3, the DNA is TGTGCCTGGAGTGCGGCAGGGGCCAATAACTATGGCTACACCTTC. This gives the protein CAWSAAGANNYGYTF.

The chain is built from TRBV2 and TRBJ2-3; D gene ambiguous. The V and J ends lost 2 bases and 4 bases respectively, with 10 bases between them. There are 14 residues in the CDR3. Germline CDR1 SNHLY, CDR2 FYNNEI. For the CDR3, the DNA is TGTGCCAGCAGTGAAACTGACCCCGCAGATACGCAGTATTTT. Translated: CASSETDPADTQYF.

The chain recombines TRBV3-1 (or the pseudogene TRBV3-2) with TRBJ1-6; D gene unclear. V was cut by 1 base and J by 1 base, with 5 bases left in between. Germline CDR1 LGHDT, CDR2 YNNKEL (reference sequence). This CDR3 spans 15 amino acids. CDR3: CASSQGGSYNSPLHF. The CDR3 coding sequence is TGTGCCAGCAGCCAAGGGGGTTCCTATAATTCACCCCTCCACTTT.

V and J are TRBV6-2 or TRBV6-3 and TRBJ1-1; D gene uncertain. Trimming shortened V by 5 bases and J by 3 bases, and 22 bases separated the two germline ends. CDR3 length equals 17 residues. The germline V gene encodes CDR1 MNHEY and CDR2 SVGEGT. CDR3 bases: TGTGCCAGCAGTCTCGATCTTGCGATCTCTGGGTACACTGAAGCTTTCTTT. It yields the protein CASSLDLAISGYTEAFF.

This clone appeared many times. This rearrangement joins TRBV4-3 to TRBJ2-5; the D gene could be TRBD1 or TRBD2 (5 bases each). The CDR3 has 15 residues. Germline CDR1 LGHNA, CDR2 YSLEER. V lost 0 bases to trimming and J lost 4 bases, with 12 bases between them. The CDR3 DNA is TGCGCCAGCAGCCAAGATCTGGGACCGGGAGAGACCCAGTACTTC. It specifies CASSQDLGPGETQYF.

A remark on this clone: Other DNA sequences in this specimen translate into the identical CDR3. The chain couples TRBV6-4 to TRBJ2-1, with D possibly matching TRBD2 (5 bases). CDR3 length: 15 residues. Trimming took off 3 bases at V and 0 bases at J, with 9 bases between the two ends. Per germline, CDR1 MRHNA and CDR2 SNTAGT. CDR3: CASSDSSGSYNEQFF. CDR3 in DNA: TGTGCCAGCAGTGATTCGAGCGGCTCCTACAATGAGCAGTTCTTC.

This clone was detected only once. J is TRBJ1-5 and V is TRBV9; tentative D call: TRBD1 (5 bases). Trimming removed 7 bases at V and 6 bases at J, with 17 bases between. The CDR3 spans 14 residues. Germline V gene sequence: CDR1 SGDLS, CDR2 YYNGEE. The CDR3 is CASSRSGTGQPQHF. CDR3 coding DNA: TGTGCCAGCTCACGGTCAGGGACGGGTCAGCCCCAGCATTTT.

The V call is TRBV7-3, the J call TRBJ2-3; 7 positions agree with TRBD1. J gave up 4 bases and V 2 bases, and 3 bases lay outside the gene matches. Germline V lookup: CDR1 SGHTA, CDR2 FQGTGA. This CDR3 is 14 amino acids long. Written as DNA, the CDR3 is TGTGCCAGCAGCTTACAGGGGGAGCCAGATACGCAGTATTTT. It translates to CASSLQGEPDTQYF.

The chain links TRBV20-1 to TRBJ2-4; a possible D gene is TRBD1 (5 bases). Trimming left V 3 bases short and J 0 bases short, with 12 bases between. The CDR3 totals 15 residues. CDR1 and CDR2 (germline): DFQATT, SNEGSKA (reference sequence). CDR3 region: CSASGQGIAKNIQYF. As DNA, the CDR3 is TGCAGTGCTAGTGGGCAGGGAATAGCCAAAAACATTCAGTACTTC.

The rearrangement joins TRBV5-1 to TRBJ1-1, with 7 positions matching TRBD1. Per the germline V gene, CDR1 is SGHRS and CDR2 is YFSETQ. Trimming removed 5 bases from V and 1 base from J; junction bases left unmatched: 5. This CDR3 has 14 amino acids. The CDR3 sequence: CASRQGDENTEAFF. The DNA for the CDR3 is TGCGCCAGCAGGCAGGGGGACGAGAACACTGAAGCTTTCTTT.

The J gene is TRBJ2-5, the V gene TRBV28; no firm D call. V was shortened by 2 bases and J by 7 bases, with 11 bases between the two germline ends. This CDR3 region has 13 residues. Germline V gene lookup returns CDR1 MDHEN and CDR2 SYDVKM. The CDR3 DNA is TGTGCCAGCAGTTTAGGAAACACTCGGACCCAGTACTTC. It yields the protein CASSLGNTRTQYF. The complete variable domain, with remaining parts taken from reference TRBV28 and TRBJ2-5, reads DVKVTQSSRYLVKRTGEKVFLECVQDMDHENMFWYRQDPGLGLRLIYFSYDVKMKEKGDIPEGYSVSREKKERFSLILESASTNQTSMYLCASSLGNTRTQYFGPGTRLLVL.

The J gene is TRBJ1-3, the V gene TRBV7-2; D remains ambiguous. This CDR3 has 16 residues. Germline lookup yields CDR1 SGHTA and CDR2 FQGNSA. Trimming stripped 5 bases from V and 0 bases from J, with 14 bases between. CDR3 coding DNA: TGTGCCAGCAGCAAAGAAGGTGCTGTCTCTGGAAACACCATATATTTT. Translating it yields CASSKEGAVSGNTIYF.

The chain links TRBV18 to TRBJ1-2; D is unclear. The CDR3 is made up of 13 amino acids. The germline V gene encodes CDR1 KGHSH and CDR2 LQKENI. V shed 1 base and J shed 8 bases, with 11 bases lying between them. The CDR3 is CASSPQGVGGYTF. CDR3 DNA sequence: TGTGCCAGCTCACCACAGGGAGTAGGGGGCTACACCTTC.

The J gene is TRBJ2-4, the V gene TRBV28; perhaps TRBD1 as D (5 bases). The CDR3 contains 15 residues. V shed 3 bases and J shed 9 bases, with 18 bases lying between them. CDR1 is MDHEN, CDR2 SYDVKM, per germline. Written as DNA, the CDR3 is TGTGCCAGCAGTTTTTTCAGGGCAGGGAAGGGCATTCAGTACTTC. Protein sequence: CASSFFRAGKGIQYF.

The V and J genes are TRBV5-4 and TRBJ2-5; a possible D gene is TRBD1 (5 bases). Germline V gives CDR1 SGHNT, CDR2 YYREEE (reference sequence). With 4 bases removed from V and 5 bases from J, the gap between germline ends came to 15 bases. The CDR3 totals 14 residues. CDR3 residues: CASSLRRGGETQYF. CDR3 in DNA: TGTGCCAGCAGCCTCCGAAGGGGTGGGGAGACCCAGTACTTC.

This chain joins TRBV4-3 and TRBJ1-6; D is unclear. Deletions cut 0 bases from V and 7 bases from J, with 7 bases between. The CDR3 has 14 amino acids. Germline values: CDR1 LGHNA, CDR2 YSLEER. Written as DNA, the CDR3 is TGCGCCAGCAGCCAAGAAAGGTCGAATTCACCCCTCCACTTT. This sequence encodes CASSQERSNSPLHF.

This rearrangement joins TRBV5-4 to TRBJ2-5; 8 nucleotides line up with TRBD1. The CDR3 has 16 amino acids. The ends lost 1 base at V and 5 bases at J; junction bases unmatched: 10. In germline, CDR1 is SGHNT, CDR2 YYREEE (reference sequence). CDR3 sequence reads: CASSLIGQGERETQYF. CDR3 bases: TGTGCCAGCAGCTTGATAGGACAGGGTGAGCGGGAGACCCAGTACTTC.

The chain combines TRBV5-1 with TRBJ1-6; D is perhaps TRBD1 (5 bases). CDR3 length equals 15 residues. CDR1 is SGHRS, CDR2 YFSETQ, per germline. The V and J ends lost 4 bases and 0 bases respectively, with 8 bases between them. The CDR3 DNA is TGCGCCAGCAGCGAGGGGAGCTCCTATAATTCACCCCTCCACTTT. It yields the protein CASSEGSSYNSPLHF.

The chain recombines TRBV4-3 with TRBJ2-2; 12 bases match TRBD2. The CDR3 contains 19 residues. V shed 0 bases, J shed 2 bases, and the junction held 7 bases outside the gene matches. Germline loops: CDR1 LGHNA, CDR2 YSLEER. CDR3 sequence reads: CASSQDFASGRANTGELFF. The CDR3 nucleotides are TGCGCCAGCAGCCAAGATTTTGCTAGCGGGAGGGCTAACACCGGGGAGCTGTTTTTT.

This clone was recorded only once. This chain connects TRBV5-1 to TRBJ2-7, with 9 bases fitting TRBD2. This CDR3 contains 16 residues. Germline CDR1 is SGHRS and CDR2 is YFSETQ. With V trimmed by 3 bases and J by 4 bases, 11 bases remained unmatched. The CDR3 DNA follows: TGCGCCAGCAGCTCCGAGGGATGGCGGGAGGGATACGAGCAGTACTTC. Protein: CASSSEGWREGYEQYF.

J is TRBJ1-3 and V is TRBV3-1 (or the pseudogene TRBV3-2); D not resolved. CDR3 length: 16 amino acids. In germline, CDR1 is LGHDT, CDR2 YNNKEL (reference sequence). Between the trimmed V and J ends, which lost 0 bases and 0 bases, there was a span of 9 bases. The CDR3 spells CASSQDWRFSGNTIYF. As DNA, the CDR3 is TGTGCCAGCAGCCAAGATTGGAGGTTCTCTGGAAACACCATATATTTT.

The gene calls are TRBV5-6 and TRBJ1-5; tentatively, D is TRBD1 (6 bases). In germline, CDR1 is SGHDT, CDR2 YYEEEE. Trimming left V 2 bases short and J 3 bases short, with 9 bases between. This CDR3 region has 14 residues. CDR3 sequence: CASSLQGINQPQHF. CDR3 in DNA: TGTGCCAGCAGCTTACAGGGAATCAATCAGCCCCAGCATTTT.

A single count supports this clone. This chain uses TRBV9 with TRBJ2-7, with TRBD1 matching 8 bases. Germline values: CDR1 SGDLS, CDR2 YYNGEE. V shed 3 bases and J 1 base; nucleotides not matched to a gene: 3. This CDR3 contains 14 residues. CDR3 coding DNA: TGTGCCAGCAGCGCGGACAGGGTATCCTACGAGCAGTACTTC. Residues: CASSADRVSYEQYF.

V gene TRBV28 combines with J gene TRBJ1-6; the match to TRBD1 covers 12 bases. This CDR3 has 19 amino acids. J gave up 1 base and V 6 bases, and 10 bases lay outside the gene matches. Germline CDR1 MDHEN, CDR2 SYDVKM. CDR3: CASRQLGQGAVSYNSPLHF. The CDR3 DNA sequence: TGTGCCAGCAGACAACTGGGACAGGGGGCTGTATCCTATAATTCACCCCTCCACTTT.

This clone was recorded once. V gene TRBV21-1 combines with J gene TRBJ2-5; the DNA was not used to check the table's D call, TRBD2. TRBV21-1 is shown as a pseudogene. This CDR3 is built from 17 residues. This CDR3 reads CASSRSGTLSDGETQYF. CDR3 bases: TGTGCCAGCAGCAGGAGCGGGACTCTCTCGGATGGAGAGACCCAGTACTTC.

This clone has a single count. The chain employs TRBV28 and TRBJ2-5, with D possibly being TRBD2 (7 bases). CDR1 and CDR2 (germline): MDHEN, SYDVKM. Trimming took 3 bases from V and 5 from J, leaving 13 bases between them. The CDR3 has 14 amino acids. The CDR3 protein is CASSLGGARETQYF. CDR3 coding DNA: TGTGCCAGCAGTTTGGGGGGGGCTCGGGAGACCCAGTACTTC.

The chain links TRBV7-2 to TRBJ2-7, with 14 positions matching TRBD2. The germline V gene has CDR1 SGHTA and CDR2 FQGNSA. V gave up 5 bases and J gave up 7 bases; unmatched junction bases: 7. The CDR3 length is 15 residues. CDR3 bases: TGTGCCAGCAGCCCAGGACTAGCGGGGGGCGAGGAGCAGTACTTC. This translates into CASSPGLAGGEEQYF.